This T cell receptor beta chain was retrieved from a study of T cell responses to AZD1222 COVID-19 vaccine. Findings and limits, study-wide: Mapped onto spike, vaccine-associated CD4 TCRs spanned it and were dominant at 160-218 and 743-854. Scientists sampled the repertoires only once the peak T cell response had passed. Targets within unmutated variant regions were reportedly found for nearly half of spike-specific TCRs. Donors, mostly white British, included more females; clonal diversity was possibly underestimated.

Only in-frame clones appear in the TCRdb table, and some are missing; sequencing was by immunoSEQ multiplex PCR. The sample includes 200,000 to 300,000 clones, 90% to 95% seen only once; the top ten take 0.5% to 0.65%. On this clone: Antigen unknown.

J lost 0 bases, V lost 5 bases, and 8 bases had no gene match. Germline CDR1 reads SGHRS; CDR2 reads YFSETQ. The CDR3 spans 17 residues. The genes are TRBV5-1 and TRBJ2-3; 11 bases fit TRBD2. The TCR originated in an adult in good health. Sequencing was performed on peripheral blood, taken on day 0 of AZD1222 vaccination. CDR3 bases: TGCGCCAGCAGGCCACTAGCGGGGGCGCTAAGCACAGATACGCAGTATTTT. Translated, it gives CASRPLAGALSTDTQYF.